This T cell receptor beta chain was documented in a study of shared clonotypes between healthy human individuals. Study-wide points: Rarefaction exposed incomplete sorted-subset sequencing despite large depth. The naive CD4 repertoires of a few donors were compared, and approximately 5.3% of clonotypes were shared.

Germline CDR1 is ENHRY and CDR2 is SYGVKD. CDR3 length equals 15 residues. V was clipped by 6 bases and J by 2 bases, with 16 bases between them. In the authors' methods: ImmunoSEQ supplied junction-only sequences lacking quality scores, so filtering was different. The method was immunoSEQ multiplex PCR; TCRdb's version includes in-frame clones alone and lacks a portion of them. The D gene and trimming were derived from the DNA, and the V and J assignments and clone size from that table. The data show approximately 2.5 million clones, roughly 93% seen once. With respect to this clone: The antigen remains unidentified.

Sample: naive CD4+ T cells from PBMCs. The sample's subset: CD45RA+ positively selected. The receptor's source is a man younger than 30 in good health. Some clones in this sample may be carry-over from other donors' samples. The chain couples TRBV10-3 to TRBJ1-1; D possibly corresponds to TRBD1 (6 bases). The CDR3 protein is CAIRPGQQPNTEAFF. CDR3 in DNA: TGTGCCATCAGGCCCGGACAGCAGCCTAACACTGAAGCTTTCTTT.